The next 3 T cell receptor beta chains were all read from a single sample in a study of T cells in Graves' hyperthyroidism and ophthalmopathy. TCR beta CDR3 sequences were amplified from RNA transcripts. The HTBI primer set served for first-round RT-PCR of the TCR CDR3. TCRdb reprocessed the multiplex PCR reads with MiXCR, giving one entry per CDR3 protein. The sample comprises hundreds of thousands of distinct CDR3 sequences, 38% of which are singletons, and 8.9% rests with the top ten. Source material: blood. Receptors were obtained from a man between 18 and 29 years old with Graves' hyperthyroidism.

This chain connects TRBV5-1 to TRBJ2-5, with 13 bases lining up with TRBD2. CDR1 and CDR2 from the germline V gene are SGHRS and YFSETQ. This CDR3 region has 16 residues. V shed 3 bases, J shed 5 bases, and the junction held 7 bases outside the gene matches. This chain's CDR3 is CASSSGTSGVMETQYF. DNA of the CDR3: TGCGCCAGCAGCTCGGGGACTAGCGGGGTTATGGAGACCCAGTACTTC. Full variable domain (rest looked up from reference TRBV5-1 and TRBJ2-5): KAGVTQTPRYLIKTRGQQVTLSCSPISGHRSVSWYQQTPGQGLQFLFEYFSETQRNKGNFPGRFSGRQFSNSRSEMNVSTLELGDSALYLCASSSGTSGVMETQYFGPGTRLLVL.

The J gene is TRBJ1-1, the V gene TRBV12-3 or TRBV12-4, with 9 bases fitting TRBD1. The trim removed 1 base at V and 0 bases at J, leaving 6 bases unmatched. This CDR3 region has 17 residues. The CDR3 DNA reads TGTGCCAGCAGTTTAGGGGACAGGGCTTTCATGAACACTGAAGCTTTCTTT. Protein: CASSLGDRAFMNTEAFF.

As DNA, the CDR3 is TGTGCCAGCAGCGAGGGCCCCGAGGAGCAGTATTTT. This sequence encodes CASSEGPEEQYF. This chain uses TRBV9 with TRBJ2-3; D gene unclear. Trimming left V 3 bases short and J 11 bases short, with 13 bases between. Germline values: CDR1 SGDLS, CDR2 YYNGEE. This CDR3 spans 12 amino acids.